This TCR beta chain was identified in a study of blood T cell repertoires in COVID-19. The overall study: Spain, Italy and the United States supplied samples that represented acute and convalescent COVID-19.

In germline, CDR1 is LNHDA, CDR2 SQIVND (reference sequence). The CDR3 is 13 residues long. V lost 6 bases and J 3 bases, leaving 9 bases between the germline ends. Original processing notes: Amplified reference gene primers provided the basis for estimating nucleated cell counts. Sequencing was performed with immunoSEQ multiplex PCR; in TCRdb, only in-frame clones are kept and a portion is missing. D and trimming come from the DNA, and the V and J calls and clone size come from that table. The sample contains about 400,000 clones, roughly 90% of which appear only once. The V call is TRBV19, the J call TRBJ1-5; D call uncertain. The sequenced material came from peripheral blood. This TCR was recovered from a woman aged 25-40 years with active or convalescent COVID-19. The DNA of the CDR3 is TGTGCCAGTAGGAGGGATATCAATCAGCCCCAGCATTTT. It encodes CASRRDINQPQHF. The whole variable domain, remainder taken from reference TRBV19 and TRBJ1-5, is DGGITQSPKYLFRKEGQNVTLSCEQNLNHDAMYWYRQDPGQGLRLIYYSQIVNDFQKGDIAEGYSVSREKKESFPLTVTSAQKNPTAFYLCASRRDINQPQHFGDGTRLSIL.